Listed below are T cell receptor beta chains from one sample, sequenced in a study of T cell repertoires in cytomegalovirus infection. In TCRdb, the reads were re-called with MiXCR into one record per CDR3 protein. This table has 350,000 to 500,000 distinct CDR3 sequences, approximately 32% appearing once. Sequencing was carried out using PBMCs. Receptors were obtained from a human donor in good health (CMV status not recorded). Some clones in this sample may be carry-over from other donors' samples. Both conserved end residues are part of each CDR3. The D gene is left open where the match is weak. Size tells how often a clone was seen (once, few, many) or the class of an expanded clone, and some rows leave it out.

j_call	d_call	cdr3_length	v_call	clone_size	cdr3_aa	cdr3_nt
TRBJ2-1	TRBD2	14	TRBV6-2/TRBV6-3	few	CASGPGLTYNEQFF	TGTGCCAGCGGTCCGGGACTAACCTACAATGAGCAGTTCTTC
TRBJ2-2	.	14	TRBV20-1	few	CSASGGANTGELFF	TGCAGTGCTAGTGGCGGGGCGAACACCGGGGAGCTGTTTTTT
TRBJ2-5	TRBD2	17	TRBV18	few	CASSPGLAGRGGETQYF	TGTGCCAGCTCACCGGGACTAGCGGGACGAGGAGGAGAGACCCAGTACTTC
TRBJ1-2	.	15	TRBV25-1	.	CASSGSGRGTYGYTF	TGTGCCAGCAGTGGTTCAGGGAGGGGGACCTATGGCTACACCTTC
TRBJ2-1	.	17	TRBV7-2	many	CASSPRGEQGFLDEQFF	TGTGCCAGCAGCCCGCGTGGGGAGCAGGGATTTCTGGATGAGCAGTTCTTC
TRBJ2-7	TRBD2	15	TRBV7-6	.	CASSSLAGDHYEQYF	TGTGCCAGCAGCTCTTTAGCGGGGGACCACTACGAGCAGTACTTC
TRBJ1-4	.	18	TRBV4-1	.	CASSQDPRKARSNEKLFF	TGTGCCAGCAGCCAAGATCCCAGGAAGGCGCGGAGTAATGAAAAACTGTTTTTT
TRBJ2-3	TRBD2	18	TRBV9	.	CASSVSGLLAGATDTQYF	TGTGCCAGCAGCGTAAGCGGTCTTCTAGCGGGGGCCACAGATACGCAGTATTTT
TRBJ2-5	TRBD2	16	TRBV7-2	many	CASSTLGGGLKETQYF	TGTGCCAGCAGCACCTTGGGCGGGGGGTTAAAGGAGACCCAGTACTTC
TRBJ1-1	.	13	TRBV7-3	many	CASSQTGNTEAFF	TGTGCCAGCAGCCAGACAGGGAACACTGAAGCTTTCTTT
TRBJ1-5	.	14	TRBV28	many	CASSLLNSNQPQHF	TGTGCCAGCAGCCTCCTCAATAGCAATCAGCCCCAGCATTTT
TRBJ1-3	TRBD1	14	TRBV9	.	CASSVGQSGNTIYF	TGTGCCAGCAGCGTGGGACAGTCTGGAAACACCATATATTTT
TRBJ1-5	TRBD1	15	TRBV7-2	.	CFSIPGQGSNQPQHF	TGTTTCAGCATCCCTGGACAGGGTAGCAATCAGCCCCAGCATTTT
TRBJ2-5	TRBD2	16	TRBV27	few	CASSLAGLAEQETQYF	TGTGCCAGCAGTTTAGCCGGACTAGCGGAACAAGAGACCCAGTACTTC
TRBJ2-5	.	13	TRBV11-2	many	CASSSGQIETQYF	TGTGCCAGCAGCTCAGGACAGATAGAGACCCAGTACTTC
TRBJ2-7	.	17	TRBV9	few	CASSVEAGATNPYEQYF	TGTGCCAGCAGCGTAGAGGCAGGGGCCACTAACCCCTACGAGCAGTACTTC
TRBJ2-1	TRBD1	17	TRBV4-1	.	CASSQTRNRGAYNEQFF	TGCGCCAGCAGCCAAACGCGTAACAGGGGGGCCTACAATGAGCAGTTCTTC
TRBJ2-5	.	16	TRBV7-6	few	CASSFPPGRLQETQYF	TGTGCCAGCAGCTTCCCTCCGGGTCGCCTCCAAGAGACCCAGTACTTC
TRBJ1-3	TRBD1	15	TRBV7-2	.	CASSLNDRGGNTIYF	TGTGCCAGCAGCCTTAACGACAGGGGGGGAAACACCATATATTTT
TRBJ2-1	.	15	TRBV20-1	few	CSARGYTSSYNEQFF	TGCAGTGCTAGAGGTTACACAAGCTCCTACAATGAGCAGTTCTTC
TRBJ2-2	.	14	TRBV6-6	few	CASSQIAATGELFF	TGTGCCAGCAGTCAAATAGCGGCTACCGGGGAGCTGTTTTTT
TRBJ1-4	TRBD1	10	TRBV12-3/TRBV12-4	.	CATRGEKLFF	TGTGCCACCAGGGGGGAAAAACTGTTTTTT
TRBJ2-3	.	17	TRBV4-1	.	CASSQSPRGFNTDTQYF	TGCGCCAGCAGCCAGTCCCCAAGGGGCTTCAACACAGATACGCAGTATTTT
TRBJ2-5	.	12	TRBV12-3/TRBV12-4	few	CASTRTQETQYF	TGTGCCAGCACGCGTACCCAAGAGACCCAGTACTTC
TRBJ2-7	TRBD1	15	TRBV4-2	few	CASSQDLTGGRSAYF	TGTGCCAGCAGCCAAGATCTGACAGGGGGCCGTAGCGCGTACTTC
TRBJ2-2	.	14	TRBV12-3/TRBV12-4	few	CASSSSYYTGELFF	TGTGCCAGCAGTTCCTCATATTACACCGGGGAGCTGTTTTTT
TRBJ2-1	TRBD2	19	TRBV5-1	few	CASSLDSGGAAPRYNEQFF	TGCGCCAGCAGCTTGGATAGCGGGGGGGCCGCTCCTAGGTACAATGAGCAGTTCTTC
TRBJ2-1	.	16	TRBV5-1	.	CASSFLFTDGGGEQFF	TGCGCCAGCAGCTTTCTTTTCACTGACGGGGGCGGTGAGCAGTTCTTC